The rows below give T cell receptor beta chains drawn from one sample of a study of blood T cell repertoires in COVID-19. The assay was immunoSEQ multiplex PCR, and TCRdb's table has in-frame clones only and misses some. The sample holds under 400,000 clones, 70% to 90% seen once. Sequenced: peripheral blood. The receptors here all came from a woman aged 30 to 39 with COVID-19, enrolled during active disease. Each CDR3 is given with its conserved first and last residue. Fields, in order: J gene, clone size, V gene, D gene, CDR3 DNA, CDR3 protein. The D gene is left open where the match is weak. A clone size is listed for some rows: how often the clone was seen (once, few, many), or a class if it is expanded.

j_gene: TRBJ2-7
abundance: NA
v_gene: TRBV28
d_gene: TRBD2
CDR3nt: TGTGCCAGCAGGCCCTGGGGGAGCGGGAGTTCCGGTGAGCAGTACTTC
CDR3aa: CASRPWGSGSSGEQYF

j_gene: TRBJ2-3
abundance: NA
v_gene: TRBV6-5
d_gene: NA
CDR3nt: TGTGCCAGCAGAGGGACTTCCACAGATACGCAGTATTTT
CDR3aa: CASRGTSTDTQYF

j_gene: TRBJ1-4
abundance: NA
v_gene: TRBV14
d_gene: NA
CDR3nt: TGTGCCAGCAGCGAGAATGAAAAACTGTTTTTT
CDR3aa: CASSENEKLFF

j_gene: TRBJ2-7
abundance: NA
v_gene: TRBV20-1
d_gene: TRBD2
CDR3nt: TGCAGTGCTAGTCTACTAGCGGGAGCCTACGAGCAGTACTTC
CDR3aa: CSASLLAGAYEQYF

j_gene: TRBJ2-1
abundance: once
v_gene: TRBV6-2/TRBV6-3
d_gene: NA
CDR3nt: TGTGCCAGCAGTTATCGGACTACCGGATACAATGAGCAGTTCTTC
CDR3aa: CASSYRTTGYNEQFF

j_gene: TRBJ1-5
abundance: NA
v_gene: TRBV6-6
d_gene: NA
CDR3nt: TGTGCCAGCAGTTACCCGCCCGGGGGGGGACAGCCCCAGCATTTT
CDR3aa: CASSYPPGGGQPQHF

j_gene: TRBJ2-5
abundance: NA
v_gene: TRBV23-1
d_gene: NA
CDR3nt: TGCGCCAGCACCACATTGGTAGCGCAGGAGACCCAGTACTTC
CDR3aa: CASTTLVAQETQYF

j_gene: TRBJ1-1
abundance: NA
v_gene: TRBV28
d_gene: TRBD1
CDR3nt: TGTGCCAGCAGCAGGACAGGGGCGAACACTGAAGCTTTCTTT
CDR3aa: CASSRTGANTEAFF

j_gene: TRBJ2-1
abundance: NA
v_gene: TRBV2
d_gene: NA
CDR3nt: TGTGCCAGCAGCCGGGACTCAGACATCAATGAGCAGTTCTTC
CDR3aa: CASSRDSDINEQFF

j_gene: TRBJ2-5
abundance: NA
v_gene: TRBV3-1/TRBV3-2
d_gene: NA
CDR3nt: TGTGCCAGCAGCCACGGGTCCAATTCGTACCAAGAGACCCAGTACTTC
CDR3aa: CASSHGSNSYQETQYF

j_gene: TRBJ1-5
abundance: NA
v_gene: TRBV27
d_gene: NA
CDR3nt: TGTGCCAGCAGTTCCTACACCGGCCCAGGGCAGCCCCAGCATTTT
CDR3aa: CASSSYTGPGQPQHF

j_gene: TRBJ1-1
abundance: NA
v_gene: TRBV12-3/TRBV12-4
d_gene: NA
CDR3nt: TGTGCCAGCAGTCTCGAGGGTTTAGCTTTCTTT
CDR3aa: CASSLEGLAFF

j_gene: TRBJ2-7
abundance: NA
v_gene: TRBV6-5
d_gene: NA
CDR3nt: TGTGCCAGCAGTCCGACAGCCTACTACGAGCAGTACTTC
CDR3aa: CASSPTAYYEQYF

j_gene: TRBJ1-4
abundance: NA
v_gene: TRBV12-3/TRBV12-4
d_gene: NA
CDR3nt: TGTGCCAGCACCCTCGGGGATGGGGTAAAACTGTTTTTT
CDR3aa: CASTLGDGVKLFF

j_gene: TRBJ2-4
abundance: NA
v_gene: TRBV19
d_gene: NA
CDR3nt: TGTGCCAGTCAGTCCCGCCTAGCCAAAAACATTCAGTACTTC
CDR3aa: CASQSRLAKNIQYF

j_gene: TRBJ2-4
abundance: NA
v_gene: TRBV7-9
d_gene: TRBD1
CDR3nt: TGTGCCAGCAGCTTAGCCCGGGACAGGGACTCCAAAAACATTCAGTACTTC
CDR3aa: CASSLARDRDSKNIQYF

j_gene: TRBJ2-1
abundance: NA
v_gene: TRBV30
d_gene: TRBD1
CDR3nt: TGTGCCTGGAGTTCCGGACAGGGGCACAGAAGGGTTTACAATGAGCAGTTCTTC
CDR3aa: CAWSSGQGHRRVYNEQFF

j_gene: TRBJ2-6
abundance: NA
v_gene: TRBV5-1
d_gene: NA
CDR3nt: TGCGCCAGCAGCTGGCTGGGGCTAATGGAGTCTGGGGCCAACGTCCTGACTTTC
CDR3aa: CASSWLGLMESGANVLTF

j_gene: TRBJ2-7
abundance: NA
v_gene: TRBV2
d_gene: TRBD1
CDR3nt: TGTGCCAGCAGTCGACAGGGGTCCCACGAGCAGTACTTC
CDR3aa: CASSRQGSHEQYF

j_gene: TRBJ2-7
abundance: once
v_gene: TRBV27
d_gene: TRBD1
CDR3nt: TGTGCCAGCACAGAGACAGGGATGGGGGAGCAGTACTTC
CDR3aa: CASTETGMGEQYF

j_gene: TRBJ2-3
abundance: NA
v_gene: TRBV7-3
d_gene: NA
CDR3nt: TGTGCCAGCAGCTTAAAGGCGGGATTCGCAGATACGCAGTATTTT
CDR3aa: CASSLKAGFADTQYF